The 5 T cell receptor beta chains listed next were all sequenced from one sample in a study of blood T cell repertoires in COVID-19. Here immunoSEQ multiplex PCR was the method, and the copy in TCRdb shows in-frame clones only, minus some. The sample gives roughly 53,000 clones, 80% to 90% of which show up once; roughly 3% is in the top ten. Material for sequencing was peripheral blood. The receptors were sampled from a man over 45 with acute or convalescent COVID-19.

This rearrangement joins TRBV19 to TRBJ2-1, with 7 positions matching TRBD2. The CDR3 loop spans 16 amino acids. CDR1 and CDR2 (germline): LNHDA, SQIVND (reference sequence). After removal of 7 bases from V and 4 bases from J, the junction contained 13 bases not matched to a gene. The CDR3 protein is CASKSKAGAEYNEQFF. The CDR3 DNA reads as TGTGCCAGTAAAAGTAAGGCGGGAGCAGAATACAATGAGCAGTTCTTC.

The CDR3 nucleotides read TGCGCCAGCAGCCATGGGGGGTGGGTAGCCCTCTCTGGGGCCAACGTCCTGACTTTC. It is translated as CASSHGGWVALSGANVLTF. The chain has TRBV4-1 and TRBJ2-6; D might be TRBD2 (6 bases). V lost 3 bases to trimming and J lost 0 bases, with 18 bases between them. There are 19 residues in the CDR3. Germline CDR1 MGHRA, CDR2 YSYEKL.

This chain joins TRBV7-9 and TRBJ2-6; TRBD1 is a possible D gene (5 bases). CDR3 size: 16 residues. Germline V gene lookup returns CDR1 SEHNR and CDR2 FQNEAQ (reference sequence). The V end was cut by 1 base, the J end by 0 bases, with 7 bases between. The CDR3 loop reads CASSLGQLSGANVLTF. CDR3 nucleotides: TGTGCCAGCAGCTTAGGACAGCTCTCTGGGGCCAACGTCCTGACTTTC. Supplemented by reference TRBV7-9 and TRBJ2-6, the full variable domain reads DTGVSQNPRHKITKRGQNVTFRCDPISEHNRLYWYRQTLGQGPEFLTYFQNEAQLEKSRLLSDRFSAERPKGSFSTLEIQRTEQGDSAMYLCASSLGQLSGANVLTFGAGSRLTVL.

The rearrangement joins TRBV7-9 to TRBJ2-7; 8 bases are shared with TRBD2. V trimming: 4 bases; J trimming: 5 bases; junction bases outside the gene matches: 7. From germline, CDR1 is SEHNR and CDR2 FQNEAQ (reference sequence). There are 14 residues in the CDR3. Here the CDR3 DNA reads TGTGCCAGCAGCTCCCCGGGACTAGGGAACGAGCAGTACTTC. It translates to CASSSPGLGNEQYF.

The rearrangement links TRBV29-1 to TRBJ2-2; 10 bases fit TRBD1. After removal of 4 bases from V and 6 bases from J, the junction contained 2 bases not matched to a gene. Germline CDR1 is SQVTM and CDR2 is ANQGSEA. The CDR3 length is 13 residues. The CDR3 region is CSVGGTGAGELFF. The CDR3, as DNA: TGCAGCGTTGGTGGGACAGGGGCCGGGGAGCTGTTTTTT.